The rows below give T cell receptor beta chains drawn from one sample of a study of T cells in Graves' hyperthyroidism and ophthalmopathy. TCRdb re-derived calls from the multiplex PCR reads in MiXCR, one entry per CDR3 protein. The table includes about 600,000 distinct CDR3 sequences, more than 14% detected once. The sample comprised blood. These receptors came from a woman aged 45-59 years with Graves' ophthalmopathy. Each CDR3 is given with its conserved first and last residue.

TRBV6-2/TRBV6-3	TRBJ2-7	CASTVWGTHGSYEQYF
TRBV20-1	TRBJ2-3	CSARSPGTSGSTDTQYF
TRBV6-5	TRBJ2-7	CASSSSEVSTYEQYF
TRBV18	TRBJ2-4	CASSSSTGGGRAKNIQYF
TRBV7-6	TRBJ2-2	CASSTRQGTTGELFF
TRBV9	TRBJ1-2	CASSPRWSNYGYTF
TRBV29-1	TRBJ1-2	CSVEGQAAGGYTF
TRBV7-6	TRBJ1-1	CASSPTRAGHTEAFF
TRBV5-1	TRBJ2-6	CASSLPGRTGANVLTF
TRBV12-5	TRBJ2-5	CAIGTYQETQYF
TRBV20-1	TRBJ1-5	CSAPRGAADSNQPQHF
TRBV18	TRBJ1-5	CASSLYRGREQPQHF
TRBV20-1	TRBJ2-1	CSARLGGDEQFF
TRBV24-1	TRBJ2-3	CATSDRPLAGEADTQYF
TRBV7-2	TRBJ2-7	CASSQGLNSYEQYF
TRBV27	TRBJ2-3	CASSSTKTKSTDTQYF
TRBV2	TRBJ2-6	CASSDPKPGGPSGANVLTF
TRBV9	TRBJ2-5	CASSADVGRETQYF
TRBV12-3/TRBV12-4	TRBJ2-7	CASSPGLAGGSRPGEQYF
TRBV7-3	TRBJ2-1	CASRPEVAGYNEQFF
TRBV6-2/TRBV6-3	TRBJ1-1	CASSYSRRATEAFF
TRBV20-1	TRBJ1-4	CSARWSVLNEKLFF
TRBV7-2	TRBJ2-1	CASSLVGLTYNEQFF
TRBV5-1	TRBJ2-7	CASSLNQGPEQYF
TRBV2	TRBJ1-2	CASSVLKPNYGYTF
TRBV25-1	TRBJ2-1	CASKLAGEDNEQFF
TRBV11-1	TRBJ2-7	CASSLDPGQGYEQYF
TRBV7-8	TRBJ1-5	CASSTDRDLGSNQPQHF
TRBV30	TRBJ2-7	CAAGIADTSSYEQYF
TRBV20-1	TRBJ2-6	CSARDRRAGANVLTF
TRBV6-2/TRBV6-3	TRBJ1-1	CASSYSVDREAFF
TRBV28	TRBJ2-1	CASSLFWLAEPGWQFF
TRBV15	TRBJ2-5	CATSHRVHQETQYF
TRBV19	TRBJ2-2	CASSTMGGTTGELFF
TRBV20-1	TRBJ2-1	CSARLTSGSYNEQFF
TRBV18	TRBJ2-1	CASSPQLDSYNEQFF
TRBV5-1	TRBJ2-1	CASSLDLGGNNEQFF
TRBV7-3	TRBJ2-3	CASSSLLAESTDTQYF
TRBV4-3	TRBJ2-3	CASSQELAGSDTQYF
TRBV7-2	TRBJ2-1	CASSLAVRVGNEQFF
TRBV7-8	TRBJ1-2	CASSLAGGANYGYTF
TRBV7-8	TRBJ2-1	CASSLGDRVYNEQFF
TRBV12-3/TRBV12-4	TRBJ1-4	CASSRLGQGGAPGNEKLFF
TRBV29-1	TRBJ1-2	CSGGTPFKDGYTF
TRBV10-3	TRBJ2-7	CATEDPGKGSYEQYF
TRBV27	TRBJ1-6	CASSLSSGRNSPLHF
TRBV5-1	TRBJ1-5	CASSLAPTGQPQHF
TRBV27	TRBJ2-1	CASSRGGGRGGNEQFF
TRBV5-1	TRBJ2-3	CASSLAGGREGRDTQYF
TRBV30	TRBJ2-1	CAWSPGTGPYNEQFF
TRBV30	TRBJ2-7	CAWSVRGSGEQYF
TRBV29-1	TRBJ2-1	CSVPRFELAGGNEQFF
TRBV24-1	TRBJ2-5	CATSDLGEGQETQYF